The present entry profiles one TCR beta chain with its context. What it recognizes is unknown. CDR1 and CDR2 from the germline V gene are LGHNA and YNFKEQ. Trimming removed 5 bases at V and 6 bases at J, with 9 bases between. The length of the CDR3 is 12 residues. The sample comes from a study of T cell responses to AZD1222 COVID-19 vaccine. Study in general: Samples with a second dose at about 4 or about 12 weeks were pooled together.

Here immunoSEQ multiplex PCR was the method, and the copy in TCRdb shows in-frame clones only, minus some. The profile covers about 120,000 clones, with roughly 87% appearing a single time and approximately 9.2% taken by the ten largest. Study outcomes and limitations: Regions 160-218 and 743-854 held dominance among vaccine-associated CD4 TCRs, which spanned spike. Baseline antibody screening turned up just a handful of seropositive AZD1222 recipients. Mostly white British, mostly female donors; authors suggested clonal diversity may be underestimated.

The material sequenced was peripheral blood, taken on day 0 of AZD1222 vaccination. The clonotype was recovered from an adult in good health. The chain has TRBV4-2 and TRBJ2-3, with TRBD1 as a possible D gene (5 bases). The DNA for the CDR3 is TGTGCCAGCAGCGCCCAGGGCGATACGCAGTATTTT. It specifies CASSAQGDTQYF.